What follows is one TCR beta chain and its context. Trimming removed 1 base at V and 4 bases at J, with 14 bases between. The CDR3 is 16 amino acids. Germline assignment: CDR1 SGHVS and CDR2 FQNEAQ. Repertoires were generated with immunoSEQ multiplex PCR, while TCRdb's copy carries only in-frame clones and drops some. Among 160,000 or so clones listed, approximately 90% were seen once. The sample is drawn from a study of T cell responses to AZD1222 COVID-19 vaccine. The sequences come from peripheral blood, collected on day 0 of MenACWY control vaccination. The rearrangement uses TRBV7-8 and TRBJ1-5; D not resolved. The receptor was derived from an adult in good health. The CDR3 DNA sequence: TGTGCCAGCAGCTTAGAGACGGGCCTATGGAATCAGCCCCAGCATTTT. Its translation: CASSLETGLWNQPQHF.